This TCR beta chain is from a study of human T cells and chemical hapten exposure. Across the whole study: 2% DPC was applied to approximately 2 cm by approximately 2 cm of upper inner arm skin for sensitization. The patch tests put 0.01% DPC on the skin of the upper back and were read 6 days later.

Whole-study results and caveats: Expanded TCRs formed significantly more large CDR3 similarity clusters than controls.

TCRdb re-called the RACE reads with MiXCR, one entry per CDR3 protein. This sample carries tens of thousands of distinct CDR3 sequences, about 9.4% of them seen once, and the ten largest clones take about 6.6%. About this clonotype itself: The antigen is unknown.

Germline CDR1 reads LGHDT; CDR2 reads YNNKEL (reference sequence). V lost 4 bases to trimming and J lost 8 bases; unmatched junction nucleotides: 7. This CDR3 region has 15 residues. The time point here: patch test 2, 6 weeks after DPC sensitization. As to treatment: therapeutic diphenylcyclopropenone sensitization with weekly scalp DPC. Participating donors were patients with alopecia, aged 18 to 70 years, considered appropriate candidates for DPC. Sequenced here: whole blood, sampled in connection with sensitization to the hapten diphenylcyclopropenone (DPC). The chain uses TRBV3-1 and TRBJ1-6; 8 bases are a match to TRBD1. This receptor was taken from a woman between 45 and 65 years old with alopecia areata. Some clones in this sample may be carry-over from other donors' samples. CDR3 DNA: TGTGCCAGCAGCCCGATGGACAGGGACTATTCACCCCTCCACTTT. Protein product: CASSPMDRDYSPLHF.